This TCR beta chain was sequenced during a study of CD8 T cells in ankylosing spondylitis. Per germline, CDR1 SGHKS and CDR2 YYEKEE (reference sequence). The J segment lost 6 bases and the V segment lost 4 bases, leaving 9 bases of the junction unmatched. CDR3 length: 15 amino acids. Quantitative 5'-RACE with molecular barcodes generated TCR beta libraries. TCRdb itself ran the 5' RACE reads through MiXCR, one entry per CDR3 protein. The sample lists 85,000 to 100,000 distinct CDR3 sequences, around 10% occurring once. This clonotype was seen ten or more times. Antigen unknown. Study-wide results and caveats: According to the report, clones linked to the disease were significantly enriched in matched synovial fluid samples taken from ankylosing spondylitis patients. Apparently characteristic of ankylosing spondylitis blood was a TCR beta motif (eight highly homologous variants).

This rearrangement joins TRBV5-5 to TRBJ2-1, with 8 nucleotides matching TRBD2. The source is a male donor with ankylosing spondylitis or in good health (not recorded which). Sequenced material: blood, either unsorted or a sorted T cell fraction (not recorded which). The CDR3, as DNA: TGTGCCAGCAGCCACGGGCGGGGGGCAACCAATGAGCAGTTCTTC. Protein: CASSHGRGATNEQFF.